The next 12 T cell receptor beta chains were all read from a single sample in a study of cytomegalovirus exposure and HLA in healthy donors. The PCR employed 60 Vbeta primers together with 13 Jbeta primers. The method was immunoSEQ multiplex PCR; TCRdb's version includes in-frame clones alone and lacks a portion of them. The profile shows 200,000 to 250,000 clones, roughly 80% of them singletons. Sequenced input: PBMCs. These receptors came from a man in his fifties in good health and CMV-seronegative.

The chain uses TRBV5-1 and TRBJ2-7; tentative D call: TRBD2 (6 bases). The V gene's germline CDR1 is SGHRS and CDR2 YFSETQ. With 4 bases removed from V and 3 bases from J, the gap between germline ends came to 14 bases. The CDR3 sequence is 14 residues long. CDR3 nucleotides: TGCGCCAGCAGCCCCCGGGAGCCTGTCTACGAGCAGTACTTC. Protein sequence: CASSPREPVYEQYF.

The CDR3 sequence is CASRGDSYGYTF. Here the CDR3 DNA reads TGTGCCAGCAGGGGGGACAGCTATGGCTACACCTTC. The chain uses TRBV28 and TRBJ1-2; 7 bases line up with TRBD1. J gave up 4 bases and V 6 bases, and 2 bases lay outside the gene matches. This CDR3 is 12 amino acids long. CDR1 is MDHEN, CDR2 SYDVKM, per germline.

V is TRBV5-1 and J is TRBJ2-2; TRBD1 matches at 10 bases. This CDR3 region has 16 residues. CDR1 SGHRS and CDR2 YFSETQ come from the germline V gene. The J segment lost 1 base and the V segment lost 4 bases, leaving 4 bases of the junction unmatched. The CDR3 region has the DNA TGCGCCAGCAGCGGCCGGACAGGGGGGAACACCGGGGAGCTGTTTTTT. Residues: CASSGRTGGNTGELFF.

The table lists this clone with a few counts. The genes are TRBV5-1 and TRBJ1-5; TRBD1 agrees at 11 bases. Trimming at V came to 2 bases and at J to 6 bases, leaving 1 base not matched to a gene. Germline-derived CDR1 and CDR2 are SGHRS and YFSETQ. This CDR3 region has 14 residues. CDR3 sequence: CASSFGTGGQPQHF. The CDR3, as DNA: TGCGCCAGCAGCTTTGGGACAGGGGGTCAGCCCCAGCATTTT.

This clone was recorded only once. This chain uses TRBV19 with TRBJ1-2; D may be TRBD1 (5 bases). Germline CDR1 reads LNHDA; CDR2 reads SQIVND (reference sequence). The CDR3 runs 16 residues. V was trimmed by 6 bases and J by 3 bases, leaving 20 bases between them. CDR3 residues: CASSHFLTGTYYGYTF. Here the CDR3 DNA reads TGTGCCAGTAGCCATTTCTTAACCGGGACTTACTATGGCTACACCTTC.

The rearrangement uses TRBV28 and TRBJ2-7, with D tentatively TRBD2 (7 bases). Trimming took 7 bases from V and 3 from J, leaving 19 bases between them. The CDR3 runs 15 residues. The germline gives CDR1 MDHEN, CDR2 SYDVKM. CDR3 loop: CASTPAGAILYEQYF. The CDR3 DNA follows: TGTGCCAGCACCCCGGCGGGGGCCATTCTCTACGAGCAGTACTTC. The full variable domain, in which reference TRBV28 and TRBJ2-7 provide the parts outside the CDR3, is DVKVTQSSRYLVKRTGEKVFLECVQDMDHENMFWYRQDPGLGLRLIYFSYDVKMKEKGDIPEGYSVSREKKERFSLILESASTNQTSMYLCASTPAGAILYEQYFGPGTRLTVT.

The chain links TRBV9 to TRBJ2-2; the D gene is possibly TRBD2 (6 bases). Per germline, CDR1 SGDLS and CDR2 YYNGEE. CDR3 length: 13 amino acids. V was cut by 4 bases and J by 3 bases, with 7 bases left in between. The CDR3 bases are TGTGCCAGCAGCTCGGGAGACACCGGGGAGCTGTTTTTT. Translation gives CASSSGDTGELFF. Together with reference TRBV9 and TRBJ2-2, the CDR3 gives the full variable domain: DSGVTQTPKHLITATGQRVTLRCSPRSGDLSVYWYQQSLDQGLQFLIQYYNGEERAKGNILERFSAQQFPDLHSELNLSSLELGDSALYFCASSSGDTGELFFGEGSRLTVL.

As DNA, the CDR3 is TGTGCCAGCAGCTCTGGACAGGGTGGGTACAATGAGCAGTTCTTC. Protein product: CASSSGQGGYNEQFF. V is TRBV7-9 and J is TRBJ2-1, with TRBD1 matching 8 bases. The V and J ends lost 4 bases and 4 bases, in that order; junction bases with no gene match: 6. The germline V gene encodes CDR1 SEHNR and CDR2 FQNEAQ (reference sequence). The CDR3 contains 15 residues.

This clone was detected only a few times. The J gene is TRBJ2-3, the V gene TRBV5-1; TRBD1 matches at 9 bases. Germline V CDR1 and CDR2: SGHRS, YFSETQ. CDR3 length: 14 amino acids. The V segment lost 7 bases and the J segment 4 bases; nucleotides outside the gene matches: 7. CDR3 sequence (DNA): TGCGCCAGCGCAAGAGGACAGGGGTCAGATACGCAGTATTTT. Translation: CASARGQGSDTQYF.

This clone came up a few times. The chain employs TRBV6-6 and TRBJ1-1; 7 bases align to TRBD1. The CDR3 spans 14 residues. Germline CDR1 reads MNHNY; CDR2 reads SVGAGI (reference sequence). V trimming: 6 bases; J trimming: 1 base; junction bases outside the gene matches: 5. The CDR3 spells CASSRDRKNTEAFF. CDR3 DNA sequence: TGTGCCAGCAGCCGGGACAGAAAGAACACTGAAGCTTTCTTT.

The J gene is TRBJ2-5, the V gene TRBV12-5; D gene unclear. V was shortened by 5 bases and J by 0 bases, with 16 bases between the two germline ends. CDR1 and CDR2 (germline): LGHNT, FRNRAP. CDR3 size: 16 residues. CDR3 residues: CASGGLGWSYQETQYF. Here the CDR3 DNA reads TGTGCTAGTGGTGGGTTGGGCTGGTCGTACCAAGAGACCCAGTACTTC.

The V and J genes are TRBV6-5 and TRBJ2-7; 9 positions agree with TRBD2. The CDR3 is 15 residues long. Germline lookup yields CDR1 MNHEY and CDR2 SVGAGI. The ends lost 7 bases at V and 1 base at J; junction bases unmatched: 8. Written as DNA, the CDR3 is TGTGCCAGCACCCTGTGGGGACTAGCTTCCTACGAGCAGTACTTC. This translates into CASTLWGLASYEQYF.